This TCR beta chain was recovered during a study of T cells in Graves' hyperthyroidism and ophthalmopathy. Study information: Before treatment of any kind, peripheral blood was taken at initial diagnosis. Broader study findings: Blood shared most expanded thyroid clonotypes above 0.001.

It was RNA transcripts that yielded the amplified TCR beta CDR3 regions. A set of HTBI primers served as the primers for a first-round RT-PCR of the TCR CDR3. TCRdb recomputed calls from the multiplex PCR reads with MiXCR, one row per CDR3 protein. The sample gives hundreds of thousands of distinct CDR3 sequences, 17% of which show up once; 17% is in the top ten. For ophthalmopathy patients, the Clinical Activity Score was at least 3 and the NOSPECS grade at least 4; duration was under 3 months. Not enrolled were patients with uncontrolled infection, other autoimmune disease, pregnancy or lactation. Of note for this clonotype: Its specificity is not known.

Material: blood. The clonotype comes from a woman aged 18-29 years with Graves' ophthalmopathy.

CDR3 sequence (DNA): TGTGCCAGCAGCCTGGGGGGGGCTAGCAACACCGGGCCCGGCGCGGCTGAGCAGTACTTC. It is translated as CASSLGGASNTGPGAAEQYF. The J gene is TRBJ2-1, the V gene TRBV7-3; possibly TRBD2 for D (7 bases). The DNA end is a closer match to TRBJ2-7, so the J assignment may be wrong. CDR1 is SGHTA, CDR2 FQGTGA, per germline. This CDR3 is built from 20 residues.